The 5 T cell receptor beta chains below all came from one sample that was sequenced in a study of early T cells in non-severe SARS-CoV-2 infection. TCRdb independently ran MiXCR on the 5' RACE reads; one entry per CDR3 protein. The sample lists 50,000 to 70,000 distinct CDR3 sequences; around an eighth were seen once. The sample was whole blood. The receptors come from an adult who was a healthcare worker with PCR-confirmed SARS-CoV-2 infection or an uninfected control (not recorded which).

This clonotype was recorded at least ten times. The V call is TRBV7-6, the J call TRBJ2-1, with D possibly matching TRBD1 (6 bases). The CDR3 consists of 13 residues. Per the germline V gene, CDR1 is SGHVS and CDR2 is FNYEAQ. The V end was cut by 5 bases, the J end by 9 bases, with 14 bases between. The CDR3 region is CASSRPTGTEQFF. In nucleotides, the CDR3 is TGTGCCAGCAGCCGTCCGACAGGTACTGAGCAGTTCTTC. Variable domain in full (rest from reference TRBV7-6 and TRBJ2-1): GAGVSQSPRYKVTKRGQDVALRCDPISGHVSLYWYRQALGQGPEFLTYFNYEAQQDKSGLPNDRFSAERPEGSISTLTIQRTEQRDSAMYRCASSRPTGTEQFFGPGTRLTVL.

The genes are TRBV5-5 and TRBJ1-2, with D hard to call. Germline CDR1 SGHKS, CDR2 YYEKEE (reference sequence). CDR3 length: 15 amino acids. V dropped 4 bases and J dropped 8 bases, with 21 bases sitting between them. The CDR3 sequence is CASSPVWTGLRGYTF. The CDR3 region has the DNA TGTGCCAGCAGCCCCGTCTGGACGGGTCTGAGAGGCTACACCTTC.

This clonotype was observed many times. The CDR3 DNA sequence: TGTGCCAGCTCAGATCCTAGCGGGAGAACTGGGAATGAGCAGTTCTTC. Encoded protein: CASSDPSGRTGNEQFF. The V gene is TRBV18, the J gene TRBJ2-1; 10 nucleotides match TRBD2. The CDR3 runs 16 residues. Germline V gene data show CDR1 as KGHSH and CDR2 as LQKENI. The V segment lost 5 bases and the J segment 7 bases; nucleotides outside the gene matches: 11.

This clonotype was seen more than once but under ten times. V and J are TRBV2 and TRBJ2-5; possible D gene TRBD1, 6 bases. V was shortened by 6 bases and J by 1 base, with 12 bases between the two germline ends. The CDR3 spans 14 residues. From germline, CDR1 is SNHLY and CDR2 FYNNEI. The CDR3: CASSAQGVQETQYF. The CDR3 DNA follows: TGTGCCAGCAGCGCACAGGGAGTCCAAGAGACCCAGTACTTC.

This rearrangement joins TRBV5-6 to TRBJ1-1; D not resolved. Germline V gives CDR1 SGHDT, CDR2 YYEEEE. The V gene lost 4 bases and the J gene lost 0 bases, with 13 bases spanning the gap. The CDR3 is 15 residues long. The CDR3 DNA follows: TGTGCCAGCAGCCCCCAACAGAGCATGAACACTGAAGCTTTCTTT. It codes for CASSPQQSMNTEAFF.